This T cell receptor beta chain was identified in a study of T cells after yellow fever vaccination. Whole-study results and caveats: The CD4 compartment and the CD8 compartment contained a small share of clonotypes in common.

5'RACE template switching produced TCR cDNA carrying a universal primer site and UMIs. TCRdb reanalysed the 5' RACE reads using MiXCR and keeps one entry per CDR3 protein. The data hold about 350,000 distinct CDR3 sequences, with roughly an eighth observed a single time. The CDR3 has 15 residues. V dropped 4 bases and J dropped 5; count of bases not matched to a gene: 6. Germline V lookup: CDR1 SGHDN, CDR2 FVKESK. This clonotype showed up many times. Its antigen is still unknown. This TCR was sampled from a man aged 18 to 35 who received the YFV17D yellow fever vaccine. The V call is TRBV14, the J call TRBJ2-3; TRBD2 matches at 10 bases. Sequencing used CD4+ T cells sorted from PBMCs, obtained 15 days after the yellow fever booster vaccination. This CDR3 is CASSPSGGRGDTQYF. For the CDR3, the DNA is TGTGCCAGCAGCCCTAGCGGGGGCCGGGGAGATACGCAGTATTTT.